The 21 T cell receptor beta chains presented below share a single source sample, sequenced in a study of CD8 T cells in Susac syndrome. With random hexamers, roughly 0.45 to 1 ug RNA was reverse transcribed. TCRdb reprocessed the immunoSEQ multiplex PCR reads with MiXCR, giving one entry per CDR3 protein. The sample yields roughly 150,000 distinct CDR3 sequences, 90% to 97% seen once. The sample taken for sequencing was CD4+ T cells from PBMCs. The receptors derive from a human donor with Susac syndrome.

The chain employs TRBV24-1 and TRBJ2-3; D gene uncertain. The V gene's germline CDR1 is KGHDR and CDR2 SFDVKD. Trimming stripped 3 bases from V and 0 bases from J, with 3 bases between. The CDR3 spans 13 residues. Here the CDR3 reads CATSDGSTDTQYF. The DNA for the CDR3 is TGTGCCACCAGTGATGGGAGCACAGATACGCAGTATTTT.

The gene calls are TRBV2 and TRBJ1-6; TRBD1 is a possible D gene (6 bases). This CDR3 has 15 amino acids. Germline CDR1 and CDR2: SNHLY and FYNNEI. V gave up 1 base and J gave up 8 bases, with 12 bases separating them. CDR3 amino acids: CASSEEAGVDSPLHF. The CDR3 DNA follows: TGTGCCAGCAGTGAAGAGGCAGGGGTTGATTCACCCCTCCACTTT.

This chain uses TRBV6-6 with TRBJ1-3; a weak D match, TRBD1 (6 bases). Trimming left V 10 bases short and J 3 bases short, with 13 bases between. CDR1 is MNHNY, CDR2 SVGAGI, per germline (reference sequence). CDR3 length: 13 residues. In nucleotides, the CDR3 is TGTGCCACCTCAGGGGTTATTGGAAACACCATATATTTT. Translated, it gives CATSGVIGNTIYF.

The chain uses TRBV20-1 and TRBJ1-5; tentatively, D is TRBD1 (5 bases). The ends were cut back, 6 bases at V and 3 bases at J, with 18 bases in the middle. This CDR3 comprises 15 residues. CDR1 is DFQATT, CDR2 SNEGSKA, per germline (reference sequence). The CDR3 sequence is CSAAGREVANQPQHF. CDR3 sequence (DNA): TGCAGTGCAGCGGGCAGGGAGGTTGCCAATCAGCCCCAGCATTTT.

V and J are TRBV20-1 and TRBJ2-7; no clear D gene. The CDR3 is 14 amino acids. Per germline, CDR1 DFQATT and CDR2 SNEGSKA (reference sequence). Trimming left V 0 bases short and J 0 bases short, with 9 bases between. The CDR3 is CSAREPTSSYEQYF. The CDR3 nucleotides are TGCAGTGCTAGAGAGCCAACGAGCTCCTACGAGCAGTACTTC.

The V gene is TRBV12-3 or TRBV12-4, the J gene TRBJ1-1, with a tentative D call TRBD1 (5 bases). Trimming cost V 8 bases and J 1 base, with 14 bases left between them. The CDR3 length is 14 residues. The DNA of the CDR3 is TGTGCCAGCGCAGGGTGGTCCTCGAACACTGAAGCTTTCTTT. It encodes CASAGWSSNTEAFF.

The chain uses TRBV28 and TRBJ2-2; D is unclear. The CDR3 runs 13 residues. Trimming took 6 bases from V and 4 from J, leaving 9 bases between them. Per germline, CDR1 MDHEN and CDR2 SYDVKM. The DNA for the CDR3 is TGTGCCAGCAGCTTCGACTTCACCGGGGAGCTGTTTTTT. Protein sequence: CASSFDFTGELFF.

The V and J genes are TRBV6-6 and TRBJ2-1; 7 bases agree with TRBD2. This CDR3 is 14 amino acids long. After removal of 2 bases from V and 10 bases from J, the junction contained 8 bases not matched to a gene. The germline V gene encodes CDR1 MNHNY and CDR2 SVGAGI (reference sequence). CDR3 DNA: TGTGCCAGCAGTTACGCACGACTAGCCGAGGAGCAGTTCTTC. Its protein product is CASSYARLAEEQFF.

This chain connects TRBV11-2 to TRBJ2-7; D call uncertain. In germline, CDR1 is SGHAT, CDR2 FQNNGV. The CDR3 consists of 13 residues. V lost 5 bases and J 3 bases, leaving 11 bases between the germline ends. CDR3 sequence (DNA): TGTGCCAGCAGCCTCGTAGTAAACTACGAGCAGTACTTC. As protein: CASSLVVNYEQYF.

The chain recombines TRBV12-3 or TRBV12-4 with TRBJ2-3, with 7 nucleotides matching TRBD2. V was clipped by 3 bases and J by 6 bases; unmatched bases: 12. The CDR3 has 16 amino acids. The CDR3 is CASSLETGTTMDTQYF. CDR3 coding DNA: TGTGCCAGCAGTTTGGAGACCGGGACTACTATGGATACGCAGTATTTT.

This rearrangement joins TRBV9 to TRBJ2-3, with 11 bases that match TRBD2. Per the germline V gene, CDR1 is SGDLS and CDR2 is YYNGEE. J lost 2 bases, V lost 2 bases, and 10 bases had no gene match. The CDR3 extends over 18 amino acids. The CDR3 region has the DNA TGTGCCAGCAGCGTCGGAATAGCGGGGGGGGGACACACAGATACGCAGTATTTT. This sequence encodes CASSVGIAGGGHTDTQYF.

CDR3 amino acids: CASSQDPSGGYTQYF. CDR3 coding DNA: TGTGCCAGCAGCCAAGATCCTAGCGGAGGGTATACGCAGTATTTT. The chain uses TRBV3-1 and TRBJ2-3; 7 bases line up with TRBD2. J was trimmed by 7 bases and V by 0 bases; bases with no gene match: 7. The V gene's germline CDR1 is LGHDT and CDR2 YNNKEL (reference sequence). The CDR3 is 15 residues long.

The chain has TRBV28 and TRBJ1-2; possible D gene TRBD1, 6 bases. V was clipped by 5 bases and J by 0 bases, with 13 bases between them. From germline, CDR1 is MDHEN and CDR2 SYDVKM. The CDR3 length is 15 residues. This CDR3 reads CASSPPTGSNYGYTF. In DNA form, the CDR3 reads TGTGCCAGCAGTCCCCCGACAGGATCTAACTATGGCTACACCTTC.

The rearrangement joins TRBV4-1 to TRBJ1-2, with 8 positions matching TRBD1. V lost 0 bases, J lost 1 base, and 13 bases stayed unmatched. CDR3 length equals 19 residues. Per germline, CDR1 MGHRA and CDR2 YSYEKL. The DNA for the CDR3 is TGCGCCAGCAGCCAAGACCTCGAGCCCGGGACAGGCTTTAACTATGGCTACACCTTC. It encodes CASSQDLEPGTGFNYGYTF.

CDR3 in DNA: TGCGCCAGCAGCCAACCCAGGCAGGGATATGAGCAGTTCTTC. It is translated as CASSQPRQGYEQFF. This rearrangement joins TRBV4-1 to TRBJ2-1; the D gene is possibly TRBD1 (5 bases). Between the trimmed V and J ends, which lost 2 bases and 8 bases, there was a span of 13 bases. CDR3 length equals 14 residues. Germline V lookup: CDR1 MGHRA, CDR2 YSYEKL.

The chain uses TRBV3-1 and TRBJ2-7, with no clear D. CDR1 and CDR2 from the germline V gene are LGHDT and YNNKEL (reference sequence). This CDR3 is 14 amino acids long. V shed 1 base and J shed 4 bases, with 11 bases lying between them. The CDR3 nucleotides read TGTGCCAGCAGCCAAGGACCCTCCGGTTACGAGCAGTACTTC. Translated, it gives CASSQGPSGYEQYF.

The J gene is TRBJ2-7, the V gene TRBV10-2, with TRBD2 matching over 10 bases. CDR1 and CDR2 (germline): WSHSY, SAAADI. CDR3 length equals 17 residues. Losses at the gene ends were 0 bases for V and 3 bases for J; bases not matched to a gene: 8. The CDR3 coding sequence is TGCGCCAGCAGTGAGTCAGGGAGACTAGCGGGCCGCTACGAGCAGTACTTC. Its protein is CASSESGRLAGRYEQYF.

V and J are TRBV12-5 and TRBJ2-5; tentatively, D is TRBD2 (6 bases). Trimming removed 1 base at V and 2 bases at J, with 14 bases between. The CDR3 sequence is 16 residues long. Germline CDR1 reads LGHNT; CDR2 reads FRNRAP. CDR3 sequence reads: CASGLGVDGRQETQYF. CDR3 in DNA: TGTGCTAGTGGTTTGGGTGTTGACGGGAGACAAGAGACCCAGTACTTC. Full variable domain (outside the CDR3, taken from reference TRBV12-5 and TRBJ2-5): DARVTQTPRHKVTEMGQEVTMRCQPILGHNTVFWYRQTMMQGLELLAYFRNRAPLDDSGMPKDRFSAEMPDATLATLKIQPSEPRDSAVYFCASGLGVDGRQETQYFGPGTRLLVL.

This rearrangement joins TRBV11-2 to TRBJ1-4; 7 bases map to TRBD1. The J segment lost 5 bases and the V segment lost 5 bases, leaving 5 bases of the junction unmatched. CDR1 is SGHAT and CDR2 is FQNNGV in the germline V gene. The CDR3 covers 14 residues. CDR3 loop: CASSRDSLNEKLFF. The CDR3 nucleotides read TGTGCCAGCAGCCGGGACAGCCTAAATGAAAAACTGTTTTTT. The full variable domain, its missing parts supplied by reference TRBV11-2 and TRBJ1-4, is EAGVAQSPRYKIIEKRQSVAFWCNPISGHATLYWYQQILGQGPKLLIQFQNNGVVDDSQLPKDRFSAERLKGVDSTLKIQPAKLEDSAVYLCASSRDSLNEKLFFGSGTQLSVL.

The J gene is TRBJ2-7, the V gene TRBV29-1, with 10 positions matching TRBD1. The CDR3 sequence is 14 residues long. Germline V CDR1 and CDR2: SQVTM, ANQGSEA. Trimming removed 4 bases from V and 3 bases from J; junction bases left unmatched: 6. CDR3 amino acids: CSVAGWDRGYEQYF. CDR3 coding DNA: TGCAGCGTTGCAGGGTGGGACAGGGGCTACGAGCAGTACTTC.

The chain combines TRBV20-1 with TRBJ2-5, with 9 bases aligning to TRBD2. V shed 3 bases, J shed 5 bases, and the junction held 10 bases outside the gene matches. Germline CDR1 DFQATT, CDR2 SNEGSKA (reference sequence). This CDR3 has 15 residues. The chain's CDR3 is CSASLSSGVRETQYF. The CDR3 coding sequence is TGCAGTGCTAGCCTCTCTAGCGGGGTAAGGGAGACCCAGTACTTC.